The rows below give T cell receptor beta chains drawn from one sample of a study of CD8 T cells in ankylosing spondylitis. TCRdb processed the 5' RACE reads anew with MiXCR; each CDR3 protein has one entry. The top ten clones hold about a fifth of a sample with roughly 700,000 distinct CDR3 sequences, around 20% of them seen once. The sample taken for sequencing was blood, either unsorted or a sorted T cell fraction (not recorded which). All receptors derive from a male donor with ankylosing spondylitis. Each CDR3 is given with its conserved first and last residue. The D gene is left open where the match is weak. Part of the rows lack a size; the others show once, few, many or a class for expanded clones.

TGTGCCAGCAGTTTTCGTTCACAGGGGTACGCGTTCTTC	CASSFRSQGYAFF	TRBD1	few	TRBJ2-1	TRBV12-3/TRBV12-4
TGTGCCAGCAGCCTAGGAACCGGGACAGGGAAAGGCGAGCAGTACTTC	CASSLGTGTGKGEQYF	TRBD1	once	TRBJ2-7	TRBV27
TGTGCCAGCAAAGGACTAGCGGGAAGGTCGGAGTTCTTC	CASKGLAGRSEFF	TRBD2	-	TRBJ2-1	TRBV6-2/TRBV6-3
TGTGCCAGCAGTTGGCCGGGCGGTGAAGCTTTCTTT	CASSWPGGEAFF	-	few	TRBJ1-1	TRBV28
TGCGCCAGCAGCCAAGTGGGGGACGTAGCCTACAATGAGCAGTTCTTC	CASSQVGDVAYNEQFF	-	-	TRBJ2-1	TRBV4-3
TGTGCCAGCAGCTTTAGGACAGGGACCTTGAACACTGAAGCTTTCTTT	CASSFRTGTLNTEAFF	TRBD1	few	TRBJ1-1	TRBV5-6
TGTGCCACCAGTGATTTACGAGGGAGAGGGAATGAGCAGTTCTTC	CATSDLRGRGNEQFF	-	few	TRBJ2-1	TRBV24-1
TGCAGTGCTAGAGATCTGGGAATGGGCACCGGGGAGCTGTTTTTT	CSARDLGMGTGELFF	-	-	TRBJ2-2	TRBV20-1
TGTGCCAGCAGCTTAGTGAGGGATGGCTACACCTTC	CASSLVRDGYTF	-	-	TRBJ1-2	TRBV7-9
TGTGCCAGCAGCGGACAGTCTTATAGCAATCAGCCCCAGCATTTT	CASSGQSYSNQPQHF	-	few	TRBJ1-5	TRBV7-2
TGCGCCAGCAGCTTGGCCAGCACCCCCCGGACCGGCGATACGCAGTATTTT	CASSLASTPRTGDTQYF	-	many	TRBJ2-3	TRBV5-1
TGTGCCAGCAGTTTGGGCAGCTCCTATGGCTACACCTTC	CASSLGSSYGYTF	-	many	TRBJ1-2	TRBV12-3/TRBV12-4
TGCAGTGCTAGTGGGGGGATCGAGCAGTACTTC	CSASGGIEQYF	-	few	TRBJ2-7	TRBV20-1
TGTGCCAGCAGTCCGGGAGCGGGAGTCTCCGAGCAGTACTTC	CASSPGAGVSEQYF	TRBD2	few	TRBJ2-7	TRBV27
TGTGCCAGCAGCCAACTAGCGGGAGAGGGTAGGGAGCAGTTCTTC	CASSQLAGEGREQFF	TRBD2	-	TRBJ2-1	TRBV3-1
TGTGCCAGTAGTTCACCGGGGAGGAGTCAAGAGACCCAGTACTTC	CASSSPGRSQETQYF	-	-	TRBJ2-5	TRBV19
TGCGCCAGCAGCCTCGGGGACGCCGGGAACATTCAGTACTTC	CASSLGDAGNIQYF	-	few	TRBJ2-4	TRBV5-1
TGTGCCAGCAGCTTAGGCTCTTGGACTAGCGGGCCCGAGGCCGGCACAGATACGCAGTATTTT	CASSLGSWTSGPEAGTDTQYF	TRBD2	-	TRBJ2-3	TRBV7-2
TGTGCCAGCAGCAAGGACGCGTACAATGAGCAGTTCTTC	CASSKDAYNEQFF	-	-	TRBJ2-1	TRBV6-4
TGTGCCATCAGTGAGTTCCCGAGAAGCTCCTACGAGCAGTACTTC	CAISEFPRSSYEQYF	-	few	TRBJ2-7	TRBV10-3
TGTGCCAGCAGCGCAAAGACTAGTAGGTATGAGCAGTTCTTC	CASSAKTSRYEQFF	-	-	TRBJ2-1	TRBV7-9
TGTGCCACCAGCGGGAGGGCCCCCGGGGAGCTGTTTTTT	CATSGRAPGELFF	TRBD2	-	TRBJ2-2	TRBV15
TGTGCCAGCACCGCCGGGACAGGGTTTCATGAGCAGTTCTTC	CASTAGTGFHEQFF	TRBD1	few	TRBJ2-1	TRBV12-3/TRBV12-4
TGTGCCAGCAGCCCCAAGGGGGTGACCTACGAGCAGTACTTC	CASSPKGVTYEQYF	-	few	TRBJ2-7	TRBV12-3/TRBV12-4
TGTGCCAGCAGCTCAGGGCTAGTCACCGGGGAGCTGTTTTTT	CASSSGLVTGELFF	-	few	TRBJ2-2	TRBV7-3
TGTGCCAGCAGCCAAGGACTAGCGGGCGGGGAGCTGTTTTTT	CASSQGLAGGELFF	TRBD2	few	TRBJ2-2	TRBV3-1
TGTGCCAGCAGTGAATCGGGTACAGGGCCCTATGGCTACACCTTC	CASSESGTGPYGYTF	-	-	TRBJ1-2	TRBV25-1
TGTGCCAGCAGTTTTTTAGGGACCGGGGAGCTGTTTTTT	CASSFLGTGELFF	-	-	TRBJ2-2	TRBV28
TGTGCCAGCAGCCAACTAGCGGGAGGGACCCAGTACTTC	CASSQLAGGTQYF	TRBD2	-	TRBJ2-5	TRBV3-1
TGTGCCAGCAGCTTTAGCGGGAGCCGGGAGACCCAGTACTTC	CASSFSGSRETQYF	TRBD2	-	TRBJ2-5	TRBV5-6
TGTGCCAGCAGTCCCGCCACGGCCGGGGAGCTGTTTTTT	CASSPATAGELFF	-	-	TRBJ2-2	TRBV27
TGTGCCAGCAGCTTTGTCAGGGTTCTTTCCGGGGAGCTGTTTTTT	CASSFVRVLSGELFF	-	-	TRBJ2-2	TRBV7-9
TGTGCCAGCAGTTACCCCGGACAGAACACTGAAGCTTTCTTT	CASSYPGQNTEAFF	-	few	TRBJ1-1	TRBV6-2/TRBV6-3
TGTGCCAGCAGCGTAGCTACGAGTAACCCGGCTCGTGGGGCGTATGGCTACACCTTC	CASSVATSNPARGAYGYTF	-	few	TRBJ1-2	TRBV9
TGTGCCAGCAGTATCCGAAGACAGGGAAACTATGGCTACACCTTC	CASSIRRQGNYGYTF	TRBD1	-	TRBJ1-2	TRBV28
TGTGCCAGCAGTGAGGGCAGTATCCGGACAGGGGTAGGTCAGCCCCAGCATTTT	CASSEGSIRTGVGQPQHF	TRBD1	-	TRBJ1-5	TRBV6-4
TGTGCCAGCAGCTTTTTGACTAGCGGGGCTCACAATGAGCAGTTCTTC	CASSFLTSGAHNEQFF	TRBD2	few	TRBJ2-1	TRBV5-6
TGCAGTGCTGGGGGACAGGGCGGCCATAATTCACCCCTCCACTTT	CSAGGQGGHNSPLHF	TRBD1	-	TRBJ1-6	TRBV20-1
TGTGCCAGCAGCTCGGGGGTGAGTGAGCAGTTCTTC	CASSSGVSEQFF	-	few	TRBJ2-1	TRBV7-2
TGTGCCAGCAGTCCGACCGGGACACATACTGAAGCTTTCTTT	CASSPTGTHTEAFF	-	-	TRBJ1-1	TRBV6-2/TRBV6-3
TGCAGTGCGGGGATTAGCGGGGGCACCGGGGAGCTGTTTTTT	CSAGISGGTGELFF	TRBD2	-	TRBJ2-2	TRBV20-1
TGCAGCGTTGTTATGGCGTTAAGAACCTACGAGCAGTACTTC	CSVVMALRTYEQYF	-	many	TRBJ2-7	TRBV29-1